Listed below are T cell receptor beta chains from one sample, sequenced in a study of naive and memory T cell subsets. Each CDR3 protein gets one entry after TCRdb re-called the UMI-ligation and nested PCR reads with MiXCR. The repertoire holds 85,000 or so distinct CDR3 sequences, with around 9% as singletons. The specimen was naive CD8+ T cells from blood. The receptor source for this set is a human donor in good health. Each CDR3 is given with its conserved first and last residue. The D gene is left open where the match is weak. Clone size is stated in some rows and not others, as once, few, many or a class when expanded.

v_gene	j_gene	abundance	d_gene	CDR3nt	CDR3aa
TRBV4-2	TRBJ2-7	many	TRBD2	TGTGCCAGCAGCCAAGAGACGGGAGGCGCCTACGAGCAGTACTTC	CASSQETGGAYEQYF
TRBV4-2	TRBJ1-6	few	NA	TGTGCCAGCAGCCAAGAACCGGAACTGGAGCTTTCACCCCTCCACTTT	CASSQEPELELSPLHF
TRBV5-5	TRBJ1-2	few	NA	TGTGCCAGCAGCCAACGACAGGAGGTTGATGGCTACACCTTC	CASSQRQEVDGYTF
TRBV5-4	TRBJ2-7	NA	NA	TGTGCCAGCAGCCAAGGGGGAGTCGAGCAGTACTTC	CASSQGGVEQYF
TRBV27	TRBJ2-7	few	NA	TGTGCCAGCAGTCAGGCCTCCGAGGTCAGTCGACCTTACGAGCAGTACTTC	CASSQASEVSRPYEQYF
TRBV7-9	TRBJ2-7	few	NA	TGTGCCAGCAGCTTATACACAGGGAGAGGGGACGAGCAGTACTTC	CASSLYTGRGDEQYF
TRBV29-1	TRBJ2-4	few	NA	TGCAGCGTTGAAGGGGCCCCAGCCAAAAACATTCAGTACTTC	CSVEGAPAKNIQYF
TRBV20-1	TRBJ2-7	many	NA	TGCAGTGCTATTCCTCAGAGCTCCTACGAGCAGTACTTC	CSAIPQSSYEQYF
TRBV13	TRBJ2-7	NA	NA	TGTGCCAGCAGCGAAGGGGCGACTCCTGCCTACGAGCAGTACTTC	CASSEGATPAYEQYF
TRBV7-9	TRBJ2-3	few	NA	TGTGCCAGCAGCTTAATACTCCAACGAGATACGCAGTATTTT	CASSLILQRDTQYF
TRBV4-2	TRBJ2-1	many	TRBD2	TGTGCCAGCAGCCTGCGACTAGCGGGAGTTGGCAATGAGCAGTTCTTC	CASSLRLAGVGNEQFF
TRBV11-2	TRBJ2-7	NA	NA	TGTGCCAGCAGCCAAAGCGAGCAGTACTTC	CASSQSEQYF
TRBV30	TRBJ2-2	many	NA	TGTGCCTGGAATCTTGGCACCGGGGAGCTGTTTTTT	CAWNLGTGELFF
TRBV12-3/TRBV12-4	TRBJ2-5	NA	TRBD2	TGTGCCAGCAGTTTTGTCCTAGCGGGAGAGACCCAGTACTTC	CASSFVLAGETQYF
TRBV29-1	TRBJ2-1	few	TRBD2	TGCAGCGCCAGACTAGCGGCTTACAATGAGCAGTTCTTC	CSARLAAYNEQFF
TRBV29-1	TRBJ2-7	many	NA	TGCAGCGGTCTACTTTTGTCCGGGAGCTCCTACGAGCAGTACTTC	CSGLLLSGSSYEQYF
TRBV29-1	TRBJ2-1	many	NA	TGCAGCGTTTTGTTACTTCTCCACAATGAGCAGTTCTTC	CSVLLLLHNEQFF
TRBV5-1	TRBJ1-1	many	TRBD1	TGCGCCAGCAGCTGGCGGGACAGCAACACTGAAGCTTTCTTT	CASSWRDSNTEAFF
TRBV6-6	TRBJ2-2	many	NA	TGTGCCAGCAGTCAAGACCGATTCGGCAGGAAGAACACCGGGGAGCTGTTTTTT	CASSQDRFGRKNTGELFF
TRBV7-9	TRBJ2-1	many	NA	TGTGCCAGCAGCTTAGTTTCCAGTACCCACAATGAGCAGTTCTTC	CASSLVSSTHNEQFF
TRBV20-1	TRBJ1-4	few	NA	TGCAGTGCTAGTGGTTTAGGGGATGAAAAACTGTTTTTT	CSASGLGDEKLFF
TRBV6-4	TRBJ2-3	NA	TRBD2	TGTGCCAGCAGAGCGGGACTAGCGGTCGCAGATACGCAGTATTTT	CASRAGLAVADTQYF
TRBV6-2/TRBV6-3	TRBJ2-7	NA	TRBD1	TGTGCCAGCAGTAAAGGACAGGGCCCTACCTACGAGCAGTACTTC	CASSKGQGPTYEQYF
TRBV29-1	TRBJ2-2	NA	NA	TGCAGCGTTGAGATCGGGGAGCTGTTTTTT	CSVEIGELFF
TRBV29-1	TRBJ2-2	few	NA	TGCAGCGTTCTTAGACTCGGTACCGGGGAGCTGTTTTTT	CSVLRLGTGELFF